This T cell receptor (beta chain) was documented in a study of persistence of HIV-infected CD4 T cells. A remark on this clone: Its specificity is not known.

This was the immunoSEQ version 4 assay in survey mode. Template was genomic DNA at 8 to 10 ng/uL, with up to roughly 1 ug used per sample. Repertoires were generated with immunoSEQ multiplex PCR, while TCRdb's copy carries only in-frame clones and drops some. The sample holds 30,000 or so clones, 75% to 85% seen once. The CDR3 totals 15 residues. Germline V gene sequence: CDR1 SGHRS, CDR2 YFSETQ. Deletions cut 0 bases from V and 6 bases from J, with 13 bases between. Cells were stimulated with overlapping HIV-1 Gag 15-mer peptides. Sorted nonresponding memory CD4+ T cells were CD40L-negative, CD69-negative, CD45RO-high. CD8-depleted PBMCs were stimulated about 19 hours with anti-CD28/CD49d costimulation, CD40-blocking antibody and enfuvirtide. General study findings and limits: Antigen-responding cells were enriched for degenerate expanded CDR3beta sequences. Proviral oligoclonality tracked with TCR oligoclonality within the same sorted cells.

This receptor was obtained from an adult woman with HIV who was CMV-seropositive. The rearrangement links TRBV5-1 to TRBJ2-1; D may match TRBD1 or TRBD2 (5 bases each). The sequenced sample was CD4+ T cells sorted from PBMCs after roughly 17-hour stimulation, obtained from a patient who received antiretroviral therapy. CDR3 DNA sequence: TGCGCCAGCAGCTTGGCCTCGGGGCCAGGCAATGAGCAGTTCTTC. Its protein product is CASSLASGPGNEQFF.